This entry is about one TCR beta chain. Antigen: not known. This sample stems from a study of cytomegalovirus exposure and HLA in healthy donors. Germline assignment: CDR1 SGHAT and CDR2 FQNNGV. The CDR3 runs to 15 residues. V gave up 5 bases and J gave up 4 bases; unmatched junction bases: 11. Donors in the study were healthy people who gave bone marrow. At collection, donors were nominally healthy, but unrecorded immune exposures were probable. With 60 Vbeta and 13 Jbeta primers, the PCR was carried out. Libraries were prepared by immunoSEQ multiplex PCR; TCRdb keeps only in-frame clonotypes and omits some of them. This table holds fewer than 200,000 clones, roughly 85% found once. Findings and caveats of the study: TRBV6-2, TRBV6-3 and some other V segments were excluded as indistinguishable. A few of the chains that were CMV-associated were confirmed in vitro to be specific for CMV antigens.

Sequenced input: PBMCs. This clonotype was sampled from a male donor in good health and CMV-seronegative. This chain joins TRBV11-2 and TRBJ2-7; 7 bases agree with TRBD2. The CDR3 DNA follows: TGTGCCAGCAGCGGACTCGAGCGGGGACGGTACGAGCAGTACTTC. Its translation: CASSGLERGRYEQYF. The full variable domain, rest sourced from reference TRBV11-2 and TRBJ2-7, is EAGVAQSPRYKIIEKRQSVAFWCNPISGHATLYWYQQILGQGPKLLIQFQNNGVVDDSQLPKDRFSAERLKGVDSTLKIQPAKLEDSAVYLCASSGLERGRYEQYFGPGTRLTVT.